This T cell receptor beta chain was identified during a study of identical twins. General observations from the study: Among monozygotic twins, out-of-frame TCR alpha sharing exceeded what models predicted. Potential partial confounding of zero-insertion analyses by invariant MAIT and iNKT cells was noted.

The ends were cut back, 1 base at V and 6 bases at J, with 7 bases in the middle. The CDR3 runs to 13 residues. TCRdb used MiXCR to reprocess the 5' RACE reads, holding one entry per CDR3 protein. Here the sample spans nearly 900,000 distinct CDR3 sequences, 9% to 15% being singletons. As concerns this clonotype: Its antigen is as yet unknown.

This same sample was also taken into another study, of yellow fever vaccine responses in identical twins.

This chain connects TRBV12-3 or TRBV12-4 to TRBJ1-3; D gene uncertain. This receptor was obtained from a woman under 30 in good health. Sequencing input: PBMCs. The CDR3 sequence is CASSLDTPNTIYF. In DNA, the CDR3 is TGTGCCAGCAGTTTAGACACTCCAAACACCATATATTTT.